This T cell receptor beta chain appears in the sequencing data of a study of shared clonotypes between healthy human individuals. Study-level background: Per-donor plates numbered three CD4 naive, three CD4 memory, two CD8 naive and one CD8 memory.

Every subset had its genomic DNA shared out evenly among several immunoSEQ plates. Profiled with immunoSEQ multiplex PCR; TCRdb holds only in-frame clones, not every one. The sample carries under 750,000 clones, 72% recorded once. Each donor was a Caucasian adult residing in Nashville, Tennessee. With regard to this clone: Its antigen is as yet unknown. It may be a read error: a sequence one base away is much more abundant.

Findings of the study overall: Larger estimated richness was generally recorded for naive subsets relative to memory subsets.

With V trimmed by 5 bases and J by 1 base, 5 bases remained unmatched. Germline CDR1 is SGHRS and CDR2 is YFSETQ. CDR3 length: 15 amino acids. The origin of this receptor is a woman aged 30 to 39 in good health. The material sequenced was memory CD4+ T cells sorted from blood. Subset reported: CD45RA-negative fraction. The chain carries TRBV5-1 and TRBJ2-2, with TRBD1 identical over 7 bases. The CDR3 DNA is TGCGCCAGCAGGCCCGGGACAGAGAACACCGGGGAGCTGTTTTTT. It yields the protein CASRPGTENTGELFF.